What follows are 8 T cell receptor beta chains derived from one specimen sequenced in a study of blood T cells in healthy people across ages (dated by TCRdb to the mid-2010s). Libraries were constructed by 5' RACE. The sequencer listed for this sample is Illumina HiSeq 2500. A second PCR of roughly 6 to 12 cycles was run with a J-beta primer mix and a sample-barcoded 5' primer. TCRdb cleaned the public reads at Q25 with fastp, built clones with MiXCR and kept in-frame beta chains. When rows share a CDR3 protein, they turn into one entry using the most common DNA and genes. In all, the sample holds 1,300,000 or so distinct CDR3 sequences, and 59% of those were seen once. The top ten constitute 5.5% to 8% of the sample. The sample taken for sequencing was blood. The receptors shown here come from a young man in good health.

This clonotype was counted between two and nine times. The gene calls are TRBV10-3 and TRBJ2-7; 9 bases match TRBD2. Germline V CDR1 and CDR2: ENHRY, SYGVKD. V shed 8 bases, J shed 3 bases, and the junction held 17 bases outside the gene matches. The CDR3 has 17 amino acids. DNA of the CDR3: TGTGCCATCTCCCCGCAGGGGTCCATAGCGGGAGACTACGAGCAGTACTTC. Protein product: CAISPQGSIAGDYEQYF.

This clonotype is a singleton in its sample. This chain joins TRBV5-1 and TRBJ2-7; TRBD2 aligns across 12 bases. The germline gives CDR1 SGHRS, CDR2 YFSETQ. V trimming: 4 bases; J trimming: 5 bases; junction bases outside the gene matches: 4. This CDR3 is 14 amino acids long. CDR3 nucleotides: TGCGCCAGCAGCCGGCGACTAGCGGGAGACGAGCAGTACTTC. This sequence encodes CASSRRLAGDEQYF.

This chain joins TRBV7-2 and TRBJ1-2; 8 bases match TRBD1. Trimming took 1 base from V and 8 from J; bases not matched to a gene: 12. The germline V gene has CDR1 SGHTA and CDR2 FQGNSA. This CDR3 has 16 residues. As DNA, the CDR3 is TGTGCCAGCAGCTTAGATTCGGCAGGGGGCGCCCGAGGCTACACCTTC. This gives the protein CASSLDSAGGARGYTF.

The V and J genes are TRBV6-5 and TRBJ2-7; TRBD1 is a possible D gene (6 bases). The CDR3 sequence is 15 residues long. V was clipped by 8 bases and J by 2 bases, with 19 bases between them. Per germline, CDR1 MNHEY and CDR2 SVGAGI. Here the CDR3 DNA reads TGTGCCAGCGCATATCCGGCAGGGGCGGCCTACGAGCAGTACTTC. Amino acids: CASAYPAGAAYEQYF.

The gene calls are TRBV7-2 and TRBJ2-5; the D call may be TRBD1 or TRBD2 (6 bases each). Deletions cut 5 bases from V and 1 base from J, with 17 bases between. The V gene's germline CDR1 is SGHTA and CDR2 FQGNSA. This CDR3 spans 16 amino acids. The CDR3 protein is CASSKLKGGGQETQYF. CDR3 bases: TGTGCCAGCAGCAAACTAAAGGGGGGAGGCCAAGAGACCCAGTACTTC.

The chain joins TRBV4-1 to TRBJ2-7, with D perhaps matching TRBD1 (6 bases). TRBJ2-1 explains the end of the DNA better; the J call may be wrong. The CDR3 has 14 amino acids. Germline CDR1 and CDR2: MGHRA and YSYEKL. CDR3 protein: CASREIGGTNEQFF. The CDR3 bases are TGCGCCAGCAGAGAGATAGGGGGAACAAATGAGCAGTTCTTC.

The chain recombines TRBV12-3 or TRBV12-4 with TRBJ1-2; a possible D gene is TRBD1 (6 bases). The CDR3 contains 12 residues. Trimming took 7 bases from V and 4 from J, leaving 10 bases between them. The CDR3 DNA reads TGTGCCAGCAAACAGGGTACCTATGGCTACACCTTC. Amino acids: CASKQGTYGYTF.

V and J are TRBV2 and TRBJ2-2; TRBD2 matches 11 bases. CDR3 size: 15 residues. Germline loops: CDR1 SNHLY, CDR2 FYNNEI. V shed 10 bases and J 4 bases; nucleotides not matched to a gene: 8. The CDR3 reads CATHRLAGSTGELFF. Here the CDR3 DNA reads TGTGCCACCCATAGACTAGCGGGATCCACCGGGGAGCTGTTTTTT. Supplemented by reference TRBV2 and TRBJ2-2, the full variable domain reads EPEVTQTPSHQVTQMGQEVILRCVPISNHLYFYWYRQILGQKVEFLVSFYNNEISEKSEIFDDQFSVERPDGSNFTLKIRSTKLEDSAMYFCATHRLAGSTGELFFGEGSRLTVL.